Following are 9 T cell receptor beta chains from one sample sequenced in a study of OX40 agonist ivuxolimab in advanced cancers. TCRdb's table, derived via immunoSEQ multiplex PCR, lists solely in-frame clones and lacks some. The data contain about 73,000 clones, 80% to 95% of them singletons. The sequencing used CD4+ or CD8+ T cells sorted from blood, collected in a trial of the OX40 agonist ivuxolimab. The origin of the receptors is an adult with an advanced solid tumor such as melanoma, head and neck, liver or kidney cancer.

V gene TRBV19 combines with J gene TRBJ1-5; 7 positions agree with TRBD1. This CDR3 region has 16 residues. V trimming: 5 bases; J trimming: 4 bases; junction bases outside the gene matches: 11. Germline V gene data show CDR1 as LNHDA and CDR2 as SQIVND (reference sequence). The CDR3 loop is CASSFTGTVTNQPQHF. The CDR3 nucleotides are TGTGCCAGTAGTTTCACCGGGACAGTCACGAATCAGCCCCAGCATTTT.

The rearrangement links TRBV11-2 to TRBJ2-7; D call uncertain. Germline V lookup: CDR1 SGHAT, CDR2 FQNNGV. V gave up 4 bases and J gave up 2 bases, with 9 bases separating them. The CDR3 covers 13 residues. The DNA of the CDR3 is TGTGCCAGCAGCTCATGGGGTGCCTACGAGCAGTACTTC. It is translated as CASSSWGAYEQYF.

The V call is TRBV2, the J call TRBJ2-1; 10 nucleotides line up with TRBD1. J was trimmed by 1 base and V by 6 bases; bases with no gene match: 6. Germline lookup yields CDR1 SNHLY and CDR2 FYNNEI. This CDR3 spans 16 amino acids. The CDR3 DNA reads TGTGCCAGCAGGGGGGGACAGGGGATTTCCTACAATGAGCAGTTCTTC. It specifies CASRGGQGISYNEQFF.

The chain joins TRBV6-5 to TRBJ1-1; D not resolved. Deletions cut 6 bases from V and 0 bases from J, with 11 bases between. The CDR3 extends over 14 amino acids. In germline, CDR1 is MNHEY, CDR2 SVGAGI. The CDR3 spells CASSAHGLNTEAFF. The CDR3 DNA reads as TGTGCCAGCAGCGCTCATGGGTTGAACACTGAAGCTTTCTTT.

The rearrangement joins TRBV13 to TRBJ2-5, with TRBD1 as a possible D gene (6 bases). CDR3 size: 14 residues. V dropped 5 bases and J dropped 1 base, with 11 bases sitting between them. The germline CDR1 and CDR2 sequences are PRHDT and FYEKMQ (reference sequence). The CDR3 nucleotides are TGTGCCAGCAGCCCGCCGGACAGCCAAGAGACCCAGTACTTC. Residues: CASSPPDSQETQYF.

The chain recombines TRBV19 with TRBJ2-5, with TRBD1 matching 7 bases. Per the germline V gene, CDR1 is LNHDA and CDR2 is SQIVND (reference sequence). Trimming took 0 bases from V and 5 from J; bases not matched to a gene: 6. This CDR3 region has 15 residues. The CDR3 nucleotides are TGTGCCAGTAGTATAGATCGAACAGGGGAGGAGACCCAGTACTTC. Amino acids: CASSIDRTGEETQYF. Looking up the rest from reference TRBV19 and TRBJ2-5 gives the full variable domain: DGGITQSPKYLFRKEGQNVTLSCEQNLNHDAMYWYRQDPGQGLRLIYYSQIVNDFQKGDIAEGYSVSREKKESFPLTVTSAQKNPTAFYLCASSIDRTGEETQYFGPGTRLLVL.

The rearrangement joins TRBV13 to TRBJ2-3; 11 bases map to TRBD1. The CDR3 runs to 16 residues. Trimming cost V 6 bases and J 3 bases; bases outside gene matches: 8. The germline V gene encodes CDR1 PRHDT and CDR2 FYEKMQ (reference sequence). The DNA for the CDR3 is TGTGCCAGCAGGGGACAGGGGGAACGGTCAACAGATACGCAGTATTTT. This encodes CASRGQGERSTDTQYF. The full variable domain, with the rest looked up from reference TRBV13 and TRBJ2-3, is AAGVIQSPRHLIKEKRETATLKCYPIPRHDTVYWYQQGPGQDPQFLISFYEKMQSDKGSIPDRFSAQQFSDYHSELNMSSLELGDSALYFCASRGQGERSTDTQYFGPGTRLTVL.

The CDR3 sequence is CASSQARGGSYGQYF. CDR3 bases: TGCGCCAGCAGCCAAGCCAGGGGTGGGTCCTATGGGCAGTACTTC. The V and J genes are TRBV4-1 and TRBJ2-7; D might be TRBD1 (6 bases). This CDR3 comprises 15 residues. CDR1 MGHRA and CDR2 YSYEKL come from the germline V gene. The V end lost 1 base, the J end lost 9 bases, and 19 bases lay between the germline ends.

The genes are TRBV19 and TRBJ2-2; D is possibly TRBD1 (6 bases). The CDR3 has 14 residues. Germline V CDR1 and CDR2: LNHDA, SQIVND (reference sequence). V shed 5 bases and J shed 6 bases, with 13 bases lying between them. DNA for the CDR3: TGTGCCAGTAGTGATGGACAGTTTCCCGGGGAGCTGTTTTTT. It specifies CASSDGQFPGELFF. Variable domain in full (rest from reference TRBV19 and TRBJ2-2): DGGITQSPKYLFRKEGQNVTLSCEQNLNHDAMYWYRQDPGQGLRLIYYSQIVNDFQKGDIAEGYSVSREKKESFPLTVTSAQKNPTAFYLCASSDGQFPGELFFGEGSRLTVL.